A single sample gave rise to the 6 T cell receptor beta chains below, sequenced in a study of T cell responses to AZD1222 COVID-19 vaccine. The method was immunoSEQ multiplex PCR; TCRdb's version includes in-frame clones alone and lacks a portion of them. The sample gives about 130,000 clones, roughly 90% of which show up once; 1.5% to 1.7% is in the top ten. The sample was peripheral blood, taken on day 0 of AZD1222 vaccination. The receptors were sampled from an adult in good health.

The table lists this clone with a count of one. The chain carries TRBV5-1 and TRBJ2-2; D might be TRBD2 (5 bases). Germline V lookup: CDR1 SGHRS, CDR2 YFSETQ. V was cut by 3 bases and J by 6 bases, with 12 bases left in between. The CDR3 loop spans 14 amino acids. The CDR3: CASSSELGSGELFF. The DNA of the CDR3 is TGCGCCAGCAGCTCTGAACTAGGTTCCGGGGAGCTGTTTTTT.

This clone was seen a single time. The CDR3 bases are TGTGCCAGCAGTTACTCGTATAGGGGGCAGAATGGCTACACCTTC. It is translated as CASSYSYRGQNGYTF. This chain joins TRBV6-5 and TRBJ1-2, with 7 bases fitting TRBD1. The germline gives CDR1 MNHEY, CDR2 SVGAGI. There are 15 residues in the CDR3. The V and J ends lost 0 bases and 6 bases, in that order; junction bases with no gene match: 7.

This clone occurred once. The chain links TRBV4-1 to TRBJ1-2, with D possibly being TRBD1 (6 bases). Trimming pared 4 bases from V and 8 bases from J, leaving 17 bases between. Germline CDR1 MGHRA, CDR2 YSYEKL. The CDR3 covers 14 residues. CDR3 sequence (DNA): TGCGCCAGCAGCCCCGCAGGAGGGGGGATGGGCTACACCTTC. It codes for CASSPAGGGMGYTF.

This chain connects TRBV5-6 to TRBJ2-2; 9 positions match TRBD2. The CDR3 contains 16 residues. Trimming at V came to 3 bases and at J to 3 bases, leaving 6 bases not matched to a gene. Germline V gene data show CDR1 as SGHDT and CDR2 as YYEEEE. The CDR3 protein is CASSWGTSRHTGELFF. CDR3 bases: TGTGCCAGCAGCTGGGGGACTAGCCGGCACACCGGGGAGCTGTTTTTT.

The chain couples TRBV2 to TRBJ2-7, with a possible D match to TRBD1 (6 bases). V lost 5 bases to trimming and J lost 0 bases, with 14 bases between them. The CDR3 spans 15 residues. The V gene's germline CDR1 is SNHLY and CDR2 FYNNEI. The chain's CDR3 is CASSKDSTRSYEQYF. As DNA, the CDR3 is TGTGCCAGCAGTAAGGACAGCACCCGCTCCTACGAGCAGTACTTC.

The chain links TRBV9 to TRBJ2-3; D may be TRBD2 (5 bases). The germline gives CDR1 SGDLS, CDR2 YYNGEE. The CDR3 has 15 residues. The V and J ends lost 3 bases and 5 bases respectively, with 16 bases between them. The CDR3 bases are TGTGCCAGCAGCGCTTCGGTACTAGGAAGAGATACGCAGTATTTT. Protein product: CASSASVLGRDTQYF.